This section outlines one T cell receptor (beta chain) sequence together with its context. Its specificity is unknown. This sample was included in a study of CD8 T cells in Susac syndrome. Study observations and caveats: None of the CD4+ T cell repertoires in Susac syndrome showed clonal expansion.

As judged by recently defined diagnostic criteria, patients with Susac syndrome had definite or probable disease. The authors negatively isolated CD8+ and CD4+ T cells and FACS-enriched TEMRA cells. With random hexamers, reverse transcription was performed on roughly 0.5 to 1 ug of RNA. Amplification of the TCR beta CDR3 was carried out by immunoSEQ multiplex PCR, which spanned a total of 54 Vbeta and 13 Jbeta segments. MiXCR was run by TCRdb on the immunoSEQ multiplex PCR reads, yielding one entry per CDR3 protein. The sample contains 200,000 or so distinct CDR3 sequences, approximately 96% of which appear only once. The germline CDR1 and CDR2 sequences are DFQATT and SNEGSKA (reference sequence). V lost 5 bases to trimming and J lost 9 bases; unmatched junction nucleotides: 8. The CDR3 is 13 amino acids.

Sequencing used CD4+ T cells from PBMCs. This clonotype originated in a human donor with Susac syndrome. The rearrangement links TRBV20-1 to TRBJ2-1; 9 bases map to TRBD1. CDR3 in DNA: TGCAGTGCTGCCGGGACAGGGCGTGGTGAGCAGTTCTTC. Translating it yields CSAAGTGRGEQFF.